A selection of T cell receptor beta chains follows, all from one sample in a study of blood T cell repertoires in COVID-19. Data came from immunoSEQ multiplex PCR; TCRdb stores just in-frame clones and leaves some out. Of under 350,000 clones in the sample, approximately 90% were seen once. Sequencing was done on a sample of peripheral blood. The receptors were sampled from a man aged 35-49 years with acute or convalescent COVID-19. Both conserved end residues are part of each CDR3. A D gene is named only where the DNA matches it firmly. The listing skips clone size in some rows; elsewhere it reads once, few, many or a size class.

v_call: TRBV2; j_call: TRBJ1-1; d_call: NA; cdr3_length: 14; clone_size: NA; cdr3_nt: TGTGCCAGCATGCGGGAGGGCTCGGGGACTGAAGCTTTCTTT; cdr3_aa: CASMREGSGTEAFF
v_call: TRBV5-1; j_call: TRBJ1-1; d_call: TRBD1; cdr3_length: 17; clone_size: NA; cdr3_nt: TGCGCCAGCAGTTTCTCCGGGACAGGGGGCTGGGGCACTGAAGCTTTCTTT; cdr3_aa: CASSFSGTGGWGTEAFF
v_call: TRBV28; j_call: TRBJ1-1; d_call: NA; cdr3_length: 14; clone_size: once; cdr3_nt: TGTGCCAGCAGTTTAAGACAGCTGAACACTGAAGCTTTCTTT; cdr3_aa: CASSLRQLNTEAFF
v_call: TRBV23-1; j_call: TRBJ2-7; d_call: NA; cdr3_length: 17; clone_size: NA; cdr3_nt: TGCGCCAGCAGTCAATCCTTGGTGAACAGGGAACCCTACGAGCAGTACTTC; cdr3_aa: CASSQSLVNREPYEQYF
v_call: TRBV4-1; j_call: TRBJ1-6; d_call: NA; cdr3_length: 16; clone_size: NA; cdr3_nt: TGCGCCAGCAGCCAAGATAGGGGTCAGGGCCGGTCACCCCTCCACTTT; cdr3_aa: CASSQDRGQGRSPLHF
v_call: TRBV7-3; j_call: TRBJ2-1; d_call: TRBD1; cdr3_length: 16; clone_size: NA; cdr3_nt: TGTGCCAGCAGCGACGAAGGACAGGGTACCTACAATGAGCAGTTCTTC; cdr3_aa: CASSDEGQGTYNEQFF
v_call: TRBV7-9; j_call: TRBJ2-2; d_call: TRBD1; cdr3_length: 16; clone_size: NA; cdr3_nt: TGTGCCAGCAGCCTAGGACAGGGCCTGCGCACCGGGGAGCTGTTTTTT; cdr3_aa: CASSLGQGLRTGELFF
v_call: TRBV3-1/TRBV3-2; j_call: TRBJ1-1; d_call: TRBD1; cdr3_length: 16; clone_size: NA; cdr3_nt: TGTGCCAGCAGCCTCCTCGGTGGGACAGTTAACACTGAAGCTTTCTTT; cdr3_aa: CASSLLGGTVNTEAFF
v_call: TRBV6-5; j_call: TRBJ1-1; d_call: NA; cdr3_length: 13; clone_size: NA; cdr3_nt: TGTGCGGGATCAGGGGTGGTTTGGACTGAAGCTTTCTTT; cdr3_aa: CAGSGVVWTEAFF
v_call: TRBV13; j_call: TRBJ1-2; d_call: NA; cdr3_length: 14; clone_size: NA; cdr3_nt: TGTGCCAGCAGCTTCGGTACAGCTGACTATGGCTACACCTTC; cdr3_aa: CASSFGTADYGYTF
v_call: TRBV7-8; j_call: TRBJ2-2; d_call: NA; cdr3_length: 14; clone_size: NA; cdr3_nt: TGTGCCAGCAGCTTAGTAACAGGGCCAGGGGAGCTGTTTTTT; cdr3_aa: CASSLVTGPGELFF
v_call: TRBV4-2; j_call: TRBJ1-5; d_call: NA; cdr3_length: 18; clone_size: NA; cdr3_nt: TGTGCCAGCAGCCAAGTTGGTCAAGGCGACTATAGCAATCAGCCCCAGCATTTT; cdr3_aa: CASSQVGQGDYSNQPQHF
v_call: TRBV15; j_call: TRBJ2-5; d_call: NA; cdr3_length: 13; clone_size: NA; cdr3_nt: TGTGCCACCAGCAGACGACAGGCCGAGACCCAGTACTTC; cdr3_aa: CATSRRQAETQYF
v_call: TRBV5-1; j_call: TRBJ2-6; d_call: NA; cdr3_length: 15; clone_size: NA; cdr3_nt: TGCGCCAGCAGCCCGACAGTTTCTGGGGCCAACGTCCTGACTTTC; cdr3_aa: CASSPTVSGANVLTF
v_call: TRBV2; j_call: TRBJ2-2; d_call: NA; cdr3_length: 15; clone_size: NA; cdr3_nt: TGTGCCAGCAAACCAGGGGACCTGAACACCGGGGAGCTGTTTTTT; cdr3_aa: CASKPGDLNTGELFF
v_call: TRBV9; j_call: TRBJ2-3; d_call: NA; cdr3_length: 13; clone_size: NA; cdr3_nt: TGTGCCAGCAGCGTAACTAGCACAGATACGCAGTATTTT; cdr3_aa: CASSVTSTDTQYF
v_call: TRBV6-1; j_call: TRBJ2-6; d_call: NA; cdr3_length: 16; clone_size: NA; cdr3_nt: TGTGCCAGCAGTGAAACGCGGCCCTCTGGGGCCAACGTCCTGACTTTC; cdr3_aa: CASSETRPSGANVLTF
v_call: TRBV5-4; j_call: TRBJ2-1; d_call: NA; cdr3_length: 14; clone_size: NA; cdr3_nt: TGTGCCAGCAGCTTCAGTTCGGACAACAATGAGCAGTTCTTC; cdr3_aa: CASSFSSDNNEQFF
v_call: TRBV27; j_call: TRBJ1-2; d_call: TRBD1; cdr3_length: 17; clone_size: NA; cdr3_nt: TGTGCCAGCAGTTTCCTAGGACAGGGGGCTATCGGCTATGGCTACACCTTC; cdr3_aa: CASSFLGQGAIGYGYTF
v_call: TRBV4-1; j_call: TRBJ2-3; d_call: TRBD2; cdr3_length: 16; clone_size: NA; cdr3_nt: TGCGCCAGCAGCCTAGGGCGGGGGGTTGGCACAGATACGCAGTATTTT; cdr3_aa: CASSLGRGVGTDTQYF
v_call: TRBV2; j_call: TRBJ2-2; d_call: TRBD1; cdr3_length: 13; clone_size: NA; cdr3_nt: TGTGCCAGGGGACAGCCGAACACCGGGGAGCTGTTTTTT; cdr3_aa: CARGQPNTGELFF
v_call: TRBV5-4; j_call: TRBJ1-2; d_call: NA; cdr3_length: 14; clone_size: once; cdr3_nt: TGTGCCAGCAGGGGGGGGAGGGATCCTTATGGCTACACCTTC; cdr3_aa: CASRGGRDPYGYTF
v_call: TRBV25-1; j_call: TRBJ1-5; d_call: NA; cdr3_length: 12; clone_size: NA; cdr3_nt: TGTGCCAGCAGTGCGTCGGGGCAGCCCCAGCATTTT; cdr3_aa: CASSASGQPQHF
v_call: TRBV15; j_call: TRBJ1-1; d_call: TRBD1; cdr3_length: 15; clone_size: few; cdr3_nt: TGTGCCACCAGCAGCGGGGACAGATTGGGCACTGAAGCTTTCTTT; cdr3_aa: CATSSGDRLGTEAFF
v_call: TRBV30; j_call: TRBJ1-2; d_call: TRBD1; cdr3_length: 13; clone_size: once; cdr3_nt: TGTGCCTGGAGTAGACGACAGGGGTATGGCTACACCTTC; cdr3_aa: CAWSRRQGYGYTF
v_call: TRBV11-3; j_call: TRBJ2-3; d_call: NA; cdr3_length: 17; clone_size: NA; cdr3_nt: TGTGCCAGCAGCCAGGGACTCCTCCCAACGGGATCAGATACGCAGTATTTT; cdr3_aa: CASSQGLLPTGSDTQYF
v_call: TRBV5-1; j_call: TRBJ1-4; d_call: NA; cdr3_length: 16; clone_size: once; cdr3_nt: TGCGCCAGCAGCTTGATGGGCCGTGCAACTAATGAAAAACTGTTTTTT; cdr3_aa: CASSLMGRATNEKLFF
v_call: TRBV10-3; j_call: TRBJ1-6; d_call: NA; cdr3_length: 15; clone_size: NA; cdr3_nt: TGTGCCATCAGTGAGGTGGGGCAAGGGAATTCACCCCTCCACTTT; cdr3_aa: CAISEVGQGNSPLHF
v_call: TRBV2; j_call: TRBJ1-6; d_call: NA; cdr3_length: 13; clone_size: once; cdr3_nt: TGTGCCAGCAGCCGAGAGGGCTATTCACCCCTCCACTTT; cdr3_aa: CASSREGYSPLHF
v_call: TRBV10-2; j_call: TRBJ1-2; d_call: TRBD1; cdr3_length: 14; clone_size: few; cdr3_nt: TGCGCCAGCAGTTCTACAGGGGGCTCTTTTGGCTACACCTTC; cdr3_aa: CASSSTGGSFGYTF
v_call: TRBV5-1; j_call: TRBJ1-1; d_call: TRBD1; cdr3_length: 15; clone_size: NA; cdr3_nt: TGCGCCAGCAGCGCCAGGACAGGGATGAACACTGAAGCTTTCTTT; cdr3_aa: CASSARTGMNTEAFF
v_call: TRBV6-5; j_call: TRBJ2-5; d_call: NA; cdr3_length: 14; clone_size: NA; cdr3_nt: TGTGCCGGTAGGAGGCCAGGCCTCCAAGAGACCCAGTACTTC; cdr3_aa: CAGRRPGLQETQYF
v_call: TRBV5-1; j_call: TRBJ1-2; d_call: TRBD1; cdr3_length: 14; clone_size: NA; cdr3_nt: TGCGCCAGCAGCTTCACACAGGGGCGAAATGGCTACACCTTC; cdr3_aa: CASSFTQGRNGYTF